A single sample gave rise to the 17 T cell receptor beta chains below, sequenced in a study of T cell responses to AZD1222 COVID-19 vaccine. Profiled with immunoSEQ multiplex PCR; TCRdb holds only in-frame clones, not every one. The repertoire holds 150,000 to 200,000 clones, with approximately 94% as singletons. The specimen comprised peripheral blood, sampled 28 days after the second AZD1222 dose. These receptors were taken from an adult who received the AZD1222 COVID-19 vaccine.

The chain links TRBV9 to TRBJ1-2; D is undetermined. From germline, CDR1 is SGDLS and CDR2 YYNGEE. This CDR3 is 12 amino acids long. The germline V and J ends were trimmed by 0 bases and 8 bases, with 8 bases remaining between them. CDR3 protein: CASSVAGGGYTF. The CDR3 coding sequence is TGTGCCAGCAGCGTAGCTGGAGGGGGCTACACCTTC.

This rearrangement joins TRBV6-2 or TRBV6-3 to TRBJ1-5; no firm D call. Trimming cost V 0 bases and J 0 bases, with 12 bases left between them. CDR1 is MNHEY and CDR2 is SVGEGT in the germline V gene. This CDR3 is built from 17 residues. The CDR3 DNA is TGTGCCAGCAGTTACTCCGTGGTAGGCATTAGCAATCAGCCCCAGCATTTT. This codes for CASSYSVVGISNQPQHF.

The rearrangement uses TRBV5-1 and TRBJ1-1; no definite D call. Germline assignment: CDR1 SGHRS and CDR2 YFSETQ. Trimming removed 2 bases at V and 1 base at J, with 9 bases between. The CDR3 loop spans 14 amino acids. The CDR3 reads CASSLKVENTEAFF. The CDR3 bases are TGCGCCAGCAGCTTAAAGGTCGAGAACACTGAAGCTTTCTTT.

The chain couples TRBV19 to TRBJ2-7; no clear D. The V end was cut by 1 base, the J end by 0 bases, with 10 bases between. The CDR3 runs 15 residues. In germline, CDR1 is LNHDA, CDR2 SQIVND (reference sequence). The CDR3 nucleotides are TGTGCCAGTAGTATAGTGTTGGGCAGCTCCTACGAGCAGTACTTC. It is translated as CASSIVLGSSYEQYF. Full variable domain (outside the CDR3, taken from reference TRBV19 and TRBJ2-7): DGGITQSPKYLFRKEGQNVTLSCEQNLNHDAMYWYRQDPGQGLRLIYYSQIVNDFQKGDIAEGYSVSREKKESFPLTVTSAQKNPTAFYLCASSIVLGSSYEQYFGPGTRLTVT.

The chain has TRBV7-3 and TRBJ2-1, with D unclear. V lost 4 bases and J 0 bases, leaving 13 bases between the germline ends. CDR3 length equals 16 residues. Looked up from germline, CDR1 is SGHTA and CDR2 is FQGTGA. CDR3 sequence: CASSSRTGSSYNEQFF. The DNA of the CDR3 is TGTGCCAGCAGCTCCCGGACGGGCAGCTCCTACAATGAGCAGTTCTTC.

The rearrangement uses TRBV5-6 and TRBJ1-5, with D possibly matching TRBD1 (6 bases). This CDR3 has 15 amino acids. Germline V gene lookup returns CDR1 SGHDT and CDR2 YYEEEE. Trimming left V 6 bases short and J 4 bases short, with 17 bases between. CDR3 sequence (DNA): TGTGCCAGCAACTCGCTGGGGGCGGAGAATCAGCCCCAGCATTTT. It codes for CASNSLGAENQPQHF.

This clone was detected once. This chain connects TRBV21-1 to TRBJ2-7; the table's D gene call, TRBD1, was not cross checked with the DNA. TRBV21-1 constitutes a pseudogene. The CDR3 has 13 residues. The CDR3 sequence is CASRDGTGYEQYF. CDR3 DNA: TGTGCCAGCAGGGACGGGACAGGCTACGAGCAGTACTTC.

This chain uses TRBV2 with TRBJ1-3, with a possible D match to TRBD1 (5 bases). This CDR3 spans 15 amino acids. Trimming pared 6 bases from V and 2 bases from J, leaving 14 bases between. Germline assignment: CDR1 SNHLY and CDR2 FYNNEI. CDR3 DNA sequence: TGTGCCAGCAGATCCAGGGAAACCCCTGGAAACACCATATATTTT. Amino acids: CASRSRETPGNTIYF. The full variable domain, in which reference TRBV2 and TRBJ1-3 provide the parts outside the CDR3, is EPEVTQTPSHQVTQMGQEVILRCVPISNHLYFYWYRQILGQKVEFLVSFYNNEISEKSEIFDDQFSVERPDGSNFTLKIRSTKLEDSAMYFCASRSRETPGNTIYFGEGSWLTVV.

This clone came up once. The chain has TRBV6-2 or TRBV6-3 and TRBJ2-7; TRBD1 matches 8 bases. The germline V gene has CDR1 MNHEY and CDR2 SVGEGT. The V and J ends lost 5 bases and 7 bases, in that order; junction bases with no gene match: 13. This CDR3 is 15 amino acids long. CDR3 in DNA: TGTGCCAGCAGTAAACCGGGACAGGTGGCGGGGGAGCAGTACTTC. This gives the protein CASSKPGQVAGEQYF.

The chain uses TRBV28 and TRBJ1-6; D not resolved. Germline CDR1 is MDHEN and CDR2 is SYDVKM. The CDR3 runs to 14 residues. Trimming removed 7 bases at V and 7 bases at J, with 14 bases between. The CDR3 region is CASTPGLGNSPLHF. The CDR3, as DNA: TGTGCCAGCACACCCGGACTGGGGAATTCACCCCTCCACTTT.

V gene TRBV11-2 combines with J gene TRBJ2-5; D not certain. There are 13 residues in the CDR3. Trimming took 5 bases from V and 5 from J, leaving 12 bases between them. Germline assignment: CDR1 SGHAT and CDR2 FQNNGV. CDR3 amino acids: CASSGGLEETQYF. The CDR3 DNA reads as TGTGCCAGCAGCGGCGGCCTAGAGGAGACCCAGTACTTC.

The V gene is TRBV2, the J gene TRBJ2-3; D uncertain. V lost 4 bases and J 1 base, leaving 9 bases between the germline ends. Germline CDR1 and CDR2: SNHLY and FYNNEI. The CDR3 has 14 residues. DNA of the CDR3: TGTGCCAGCAGTGGAAGTTCCCGCACAGATACGCAGTATTTT. Translated, it gives CASSGSSRTDTQYF. The variable domain in full, completed from reference TRBV2 and TRBJ2-3, reads EPEVTQTPSHQVTQMGQEVILRCVPISNHLYFYWYRQILGQKVEFLVSFYNNEISEKSEIFDDQFSVERPDGSNFTLKIRSTKLEDSAMYFCASSGSSRTDTQYFGPGTRLTVL.

V is TRBV6-6 and J is TRBJ1-3; D ambiguous. Trimming stripped 6 bases from V and 0 bases from J, with 9 bases between. Germline-derived CDR1 and CDR2 are MNHNY and SVGAGI (reference sequence). The CDR3 contains 14 residues. The CDR3 region has the DNA TGTGCCAGCAGGGCAGATAGCTCTGGAAACACCATATATTTT. This translates into CASRADSSGNTIYF.

This rearrangement joins TRBV27 to TRBJ2-7, with 10 bases fitting TRBD1. Germline values: CDR1 MNHEY, CDR2 SMNVEV (reference sequence). The CDR3 sequence is 16 residues long. J was trimmed by 3 bases and V by 3 bases; bases with no gene match: 8. The CDR3 is CASSFDSGTGDYEQYF. Written as DNA, the CDR3 is TGTGCCAGCAGTTTCGATTCCGGGACAGGGGACTACGAGCAGTACTTC.

The V call is TRBV5-6, the J call TRBJ1-2, with 8 bases lining up with TRBD1. The length of the CDR3 is 15 residues. Looked up from germline, CDR1 is SGHDT and CDR2 is YYEEEE. J gave up 7 bases and V 4 bases, and 12 bases lay outside the gene matches. The CDR3 reads CASSQDRGTVVGYTF. In DNA form, the CDR3 reads TGTGCCAGCAGCCAAGACAGGGGAACTGTGGTTGGCTACACCTTC.

The rearrangement uses TRBV30 and TRBJ1-6; possibly TRBD1 for D (5 bases). The V and J ends lost 7 bases and 5 bases respectively, with 15 bases between them. Germline CDR1 GTSNPN, CDR2 SVGIG (reference sequence). There are 14 residues in the CDR3. In DNA form, the CDR3 reads TGTGCCTTGGATTGGGGCCCGCATAATTCACCCCTCCACTTT. It codes for CALDWGPHNSPLHF. The full variable domain, completed using reference TRBV30 and TRBJ1-6, is SQTIHQWPATLVQPVGSPLSLECTVEGTSNPNLYWYRQAAGRGLQLLFYSVGIGQISSEVPQNLSASRPQDRQFILSSKKLLLSDSGFYLCALDWGPHNSPLHFGNGTRLTVT.

The chain carries TRBV7-2 and TRBJ1-1, with D perhaps TRBD1 (5 bases). The CDR3 length is 15 residues. Trimming cost V 5 bases and J 0 bases, with 13 bases left between them. The germline CDR1 and CDR2 sequences are SGHTA and FQGNSA. The CDR3 spells CASSHPAGMNTEAFF. In DNA form, the CDR3 reads TGTGCCAGCAGCCACCCGGCAGGGATGAACACTGAAGCTTTCTTT.